Here is one TCR beta chain with its context. What it recognizes is unknown. The CDR3 contains 15 residues. Germline lookup yields CDR1 LGHNA and CDR2 YNFKEQ. This sample stems from a study of monozygotic twins with inflammatory bowel disease. Study conclusions and caveats: Repertoire similarity matched across concordant and discordant twins, perhaps owing to limited power. Nothing supported a single strong signal or clonotype that was associated with IBD.

There were approximately 3,800 ng of total RNA used for each TCR library. Reanalyzing the 5' RACE reads, TCRdb keeps one entry per CDR3 protein, without DNA. Its table lists 350,000 to 550,000 distinct CDR3 sequences. The clonotype originates from a human donor with ulcerative colitis or Crohn's disease, or a healthy co-twin of an affected twin (not recorded which). The sequencing input was blood. V and J are TRBV4-2 and TRBJ2-7; TCRdb indicates TRBD1, and absent DNA this call remains unverified. The CDR3 region is CASSQDRGPTYEQYF.